This T cell receptor beta chain stems from a study of Ad26.COV2.S vaccination and SARS-CoV-2 variants (dated by TCRdb to 2020 to 2023). The study in broad terms: Vaccine-arm donors came from COV1001, a multicentre, randomized, double-blind, placebo-controlled phase I-IIa trial of Ad26.COV2.S in healthy adults. Ad26.COV2.S was administered intramuscularly at a dose of 5x10^10 or 1x10^11 viral particles, either as one shot or as two shots given 56 days apart. TCRbeta repertoire sequencing was used to assess the specificity and breadth of SARS-CoV-2-reactive T cell receptors after Ad26.COV2.S vaccination. A total of some 30 samples were included in the TCR-sequenced set, comprising about 20 Ad26.COV2.S vaccine recipients, 5 placebo recipients and 8 SARS-CoV-2 convalescent individuals. Trial participants were randomized into five groups of five, in which low-dose or high-dose Ad26.COV2.S was given once or twice, or placebo was given on both occasions. Investigators did not know the trial group allocation while performing experiments and assessing outcomes. Broader findings and caveats from the paper: Compared with placebo recipients, Ad26.COV2.S recipients showed higher spike-specific TCR breadth (P = 0.0014). After vaccination, substantial breadth of spike-specific CD8+ and CD4+ T cell responses was reported. Comparable non-spike TCR breadth was observed between vaccine and placebo recipients, consistent with only spike being contained in the vaccine. The study lacked the statistical power to compare responses across vaccine doses or regimens. According to the authors, total T cell responses may have been underestimated by the TCR breadth and depth analyses.

In light of the paper, this sample's treatment or condition label describes: around 19 received Ad26.COV2.S at low or high dose, single or two shots; roughly five received placebo; per-sample allocation not given. Repertoires of vaccine and placebo recipients were sequenced from samples collected on day 63 after the first injection. In Cohort 1b, about two dozen adults aged 18-55 years were enrolled at a single site in Boston, USA, between 29 July and 7 August 2020. Ad26.COV2.S was a replication-incompetent adenovirus type 26 vector that expressed a prefusion-stabilized SARS-CoV-2 spike protein derived from the original Wuhan strain. TCRbeta CDR3 regions were sequenced with the immunoSEQ Assay. After extraction, genomic DNA underwent amplification by bias-controlled multiplex PCR, followed by high-throughput sequencing. Under the source paper's analysis protocol: To quantify the absolute abundance of each unique TCRbeta CDR3 region, sequences were collapsed and filtered. T cell fraction was estimated by normalization of TCRbeta template counts to usable DNA, with usable DNA being measured through amplification of reference genes present in all nucleated cells. Repertoire TCRs were annotated as SARS-CoV-2-specific by exact matching of V gene, CDR3 amino acid sequence and J gene to a known reactive TCR set. The reference SARS-CoV-2 TCR set was derived from MIRA and filtered for enrichment in COVID-19-positive ImmuneCODE repertoires, a step that removed public or cross-reactive TCRs. Based on the MIRA antigens, annotated TCRs were further analysed at the level of specific ORF or position within ORF. Breadth was defined as the number of annotated unique rearrangements divided by the total number of unique productive rearrangements, and depth was defined as the summed frequency of the annotated unique rearrangements. Two-sided Wilcoxon rank-sum tests were applied when comparing TCR breadth between groups. This is the immuneACCESS table as TCRdb keeps it, with only in-frame sequences that have V and J called. A part of the clones is gone; compared with another copy, unresolved V genes explain less than half, and the rest is unexplained. The D gene and trimming were derived from the DNA, and the V and J assignments and clone size from that table. The sample table lists around 250,000 clones, around 87% of them with a count of one. The ten largest clones take up about 3.1% of the sample.

In the case of this clone: There is no known antigen for this receptor. The sample holds no much larger clone one base away, and base qualities are not on file.

Spanning cysteine to phenylalanine, the CDR3 consists of 14 amino acids. The retained sequence is limited to the CDR3, 42 bases, with the frame set at the first base. V loses 4 bases, J loses 4 bases, and the germline ends lie 14 bases apart. In the germline V gene, CDR1 corresponds to SGDLS and CDR2 to YYNGEE. This receptor was identified in a person between 18 and 60 years old who received the Ad26.COV2.S COVID-19 vaccine or a placebo. The source was peripheral blood, collected in a trial of Ad26.COV2.S vaccine versus placebo. The V and J segments used are TRBV9 and TRBJ2-5; TRBD2 is possibly the D segment (5 matching bases). The CDR3 reads CASSTGIVGETQYF. In nucleotides, the sequence is TGTGCCAGCAGCACCGGGATCGTAGGAGAGACCCAGTACTTC.